This TCR beta chain comes out of a study of T-cell reconstitution after alpha-beta-depleted transplantation in children (dated by TCRdb to about 2016). Regarding the complete study: T-cell immune reconstitution after TCRalphabeta/CD19-depleted allogeneic hematopoietic cell transplantation in children was quantitatively tracked in the study by means of TCR repertoire profiling.

Sample treatment or condition, as interpreted from the label and publication: allogeneic hematopoietic cell transplantation with graft depleted of TCRalphabeta T cells and CD19 B cells. The transplant recipients were children given TCRalphabeta/CD19-depleted allogeneic hematopoietic cell grafts. Study-wide conclusions, independent of this receptor: In some patients, the high TCRbeta diversity seen at day 60 was put down to recipient T cells and intrathymic progenitors that had survived conditioning. Over subsequent months, a decline in hyperexpanded clone frequencies was noted, and after one year, T-cell counts and TCRbeta diversity were mostly ascribed to newly produced T cells. The apparently early recovery of alphabetaT-cell counts about two months after transplant reportedly depended on only several hundred rapidly expanded clones that came from non-depleted graft cells.

Library creation used PCR. Instrument on record: Illumina HiSeq 2500. TCR libraries were prepared with molecular barcoding, using unique molecular identifiers to normalize TCRbeta repertoire quantification. Using fastp at Q25 and MiXCR, TCRdb reprocessed the public reads and kept productive beta chains. Rows with one shared CDR3 protein collapse into an entry with the most common genes and DNA. The sample table shows approximately 800,000 distinct CDR3 sequences, and about 16% are seen once. Of the sample, just under 5% falls within the top ten clones. Remarks on this clonotype: Its antigen is currently not known. Per-base quality was not reported, and no clone a single base away is much larger than it.

This clonotype was sampled from a male patient younger than 18 who had a stem cell transplant for acute lymphoblastic leukemia, so the T cells may come from the graft donor. The material was PBMCs, mostly from graft donor cells, obtained 360 days after TCRalphabeta/CD19-depleted stem cell transplant.

CDR3 loop: CASIGPPGLRDEQYF. Read as DNA, the sequence is TGCGCCAGCATCGGACCTCCGGGACTAAGGGACGAGCAGTACTTC. The receptor chain draws on TRBV10-2 and TRBJ2-7; TRBD2 lines up with 7 middle nucleotides. Ends trimmed: V by 7 bases, J by 5 bases; bases unmatched to a gene: 14. The CDR3 holds 15 amino acids from the cysteine to the phenylalanine. CDR3 DNA is the only sequence kept; it has 45 bases, read in frame from the first base. CDR1 and CDR2, per the germline V gene, are WSHSY and SAAADI.